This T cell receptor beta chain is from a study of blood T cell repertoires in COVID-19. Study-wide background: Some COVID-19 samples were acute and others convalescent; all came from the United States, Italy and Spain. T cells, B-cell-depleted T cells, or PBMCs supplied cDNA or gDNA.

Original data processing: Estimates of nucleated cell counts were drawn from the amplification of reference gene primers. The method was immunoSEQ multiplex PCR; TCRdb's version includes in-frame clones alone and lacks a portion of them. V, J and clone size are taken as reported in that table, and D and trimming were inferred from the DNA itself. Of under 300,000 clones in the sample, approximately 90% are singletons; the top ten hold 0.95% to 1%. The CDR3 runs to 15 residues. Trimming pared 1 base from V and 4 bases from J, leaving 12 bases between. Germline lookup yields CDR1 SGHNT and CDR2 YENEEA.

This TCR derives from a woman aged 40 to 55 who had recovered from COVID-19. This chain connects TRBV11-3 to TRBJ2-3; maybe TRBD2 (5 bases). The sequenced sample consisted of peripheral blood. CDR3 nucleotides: TGTGCCAGCAGCTTAGGGTGGCAGGAGGCAGATACGCAGTATTTT. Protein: CASSLGWQEADTQYF.